This T cell receptor (beta chain) was captured in a study of T cells in localized non-small cell lung cancer (dated by TCRdb to 2018 to 2021). Study-level background: The study examined T cell repertoires in a few hundred patients with early-stage NSCLC and compared tumors with uninvolved tumor-adjacent lungs. Of the NSCLC patients, 129 were male and roughly 100 were female, and the mean age was around 70 years. The cohort was made up of under 250 treatment-naive NSCLC patients whose localized lung tumors had been resected.

Uninvolved adjacent lung was obtained at least 2 cm from the tumor margin, and the absence of atypia was confirmed by two independent pathologists. At diagnosis, peripheral blood, uninvolved tumor-adjacent lung and tumor were collected and stored as a combination of fresh-frozen and FFPE material. TCR beta CDR3 regions were sequenced from DNA using the immunoSEQ Assay. Per the authors' processing: T cell density was computed as TCR beta template counts normalized to usable DNA estimated by amplifying housekeeping genes. Using the preseqR package, richness was estimated by extrapolating to 120,000 templates for tissue samples and 400,000 templates for PBMC samples. Clonality was taken to be one minus Pielou's evenness. To identify tissue-enriched TCRs, differential abundance testing was run on productive amino-acid clonotypes with a minimum total count of 5 and an alpha of 0.1. The Jaccard Index and the Morisita Overlap Index were used to measure repertoire overlap between compartments. GLIPH clustered TCR beta CDR3s with public tetramer-defined viral CDR3s; viral motifs required at least three viral sequences plus V-gene enrichment. Entries here come from immuneACCESS through TCRdb and include only in-frame sequences with V and J called. Some clones fail to appear in such tables; in the studies checked, an unresolved V gene covers under half of the shortfall, and the cause of the remainder is unknown. The DNA was the basis for D and trimming; V, J and clone size are from that table. The sample records over 1,000 clones, roughly a third of which are singletons. The ten largest clones take up approximately 9.2% of the sample.

The full study reports these points: Longer overall survival was associated with higher T cell density in blood, whereas shorter survival was associated with higher clonality in adjacent lung. Of the top 100 tumor clones, a median of approximately 60 were detected in paired uninvolved adjacent lung; roughly 26 were also among that lung's top 100. Uninvolved tumor-adjacent lung showed the highest T cell clonality, higher than tumor, which suggests more focused antigenic responses in the adjacent lung. Multi-region tumor sequencing was not performed, so intratumor heterogeneity could not be excluded. Because the study design was exploratory, TCR variables were selected using unadjusted p-values without false-discovery rate correction.

Trimming removed 6 bases from V and 4 bases from J; the gene matches leave 10 bases unexplained. Reading from cysteine to phenylalanine, the CDR3 counts 18 amino acids. Only the CDR3 part of the read is kept: 54 bases, read in frame from the first base. The germline V gene specifies SGHNT as CDR1 and YENEEA as CDR2. For this clone: It has no known antigen specificity. No much larger clone exists at a distance of one base, and base qualities are not known.

Sequences were derived from normal lung tissue next to the tumor, sampled before any cancer treatment. This chain joins TRBV11-3 to TRBJ2-2; TRBD2 matches 14 bases in the middle. The TCR was taken from a male donor older than 55 with stage I squamous cell lung carcinoma. The CDR3 region has the sequence CASSPGLAGAAGTGELFF. The base sequence is TGTGCCAGCAGTCCGGGACTAGCGGGAGCCGCGGGCACCGGGGAGCTGTTTTTT.